These T cell receptor beta chains were read from a single sample in a study of blood T cell repertoires in COVID-19. Libraries were prepared by immunoSEQ multiplex PCR; TCRdb keeps only in-frame clonotypes and omits some of them. The table shows about 42,000 clones, with over 60% occurring only once. The sequencing input was peripheral blood. These TCRs come from a woman aged 70-85 years with acute or convalescent COVID-19. CDR3s include the opening cysteine and the closing phenylalanine or tryptophan. The D gene is left open where the match is weak. The size of a clone is reported for some rows only, either as once, few or many, or as a class for expanded clones.

CDR3 | DNA | size | length | J | V | D
CASSLMGLAGLQWPYEQYF | TGTGCCAGCAGTTTAATGGGACTAGCGGGCCTACAATGGCCCTACGAGCAGTACTTC | - | 19 | TRBJ2-7 | TRBV27 | TRBD2
CASRRGGLATNEQFF | TGTGCCAGCAGGCGAGGGGGCCTCGCTACAAATGAGCAGTTCTTC | - | 15 | TRBJ2-1 | TRBV11-2 | TRBD1
CASSLGISGANVLTF | TGTGCCAGCAGCTTAGGTATCTCTGGGGCCAACGTCCTGACTTTC | - | 15 | TRBJ2-6 | TRBV7-9 | -
CAWSGLAGGETQYF | TGTGCCTGGAGTGGACTAGCGGGGGGAGAGACCCAGTACTTC | - | 14 | TRBJ2-5 | TRBV30 | TRBD2
CASSLGPLAQSTDTQYF | TGCGCCAGCAGCTTGGGTCCGCTAGCACAGAGCACAGATACGCAGTATTTT | once | 17 | TRBJ2-3 | TRBV5-1 | -
CASSLRTGYTDTQYF | TGTGCCAGCAGTTTAAGGACAGGGTACACAGATACGCAGTATTTT | - | 15 | TRBJ2-3 | TRBV28 | TRBD1
CASSTGTDTQYF | TGTGCCAGCAGTACAGGGACAGATACGCAGTATTTT | - | 12 | TRBJ2-3 | TRBV2 | -
CASRYPGQRTYEQYF | TGTGCCAGCAGATACCCGGGACAGAGAACCTACGAGCAGTACTTC | - | 15 | TRBJ2-7 | TRBV6-2/TRBV6-3 | TRBD1
CASSQERGGPYGYTF | TGCGCCAGCAGCCAAGAGAGAGGGGGCCCCTATGGCTACACCTTC | few | 15 | TRBJ1-2 | TRBV4-3 | TRBD1
CASSLVGSASRQSEQYF | TGCGCCAGCAGCTTGGTAGGTTCGGCTAGCCGGCAGTCCGAGCAGTACTTC | - | 17 | TRBJ2-7 | TRBV5-1 | -
CASSYWTGGNTEAFF | TGTGCCAGCAGTTACTGGACAGGGGGGAACACTGAAGCTTTCTTT | - | 15 | TRBJ1-1 | TRBV6-6 | TRBD1
CASSSVRDSNEKLFF | TGTGCCAGCAGCTCTGTCCGGGACTCTAATGAAAAACTGTTTTTT | - | 15 | TRBJ1-4 | TRBV7-9 | -
CASSPGATNEKLFF | TGTGCCAGCAGCCCAGGGGCAACTAATGAAAAACTGTTTTTT | - | 14 | TRBJ1-4 | TRBV7-9 | -
CASSESVTSYEQYF | TGCGCCAGCAGTGAATCCGTGACTAGTTACGAGCAGTACTTC | - | 14 | TRBJ2-7 | TRBV10-2 | -
CASSLAQGNLNTEAFF | TGCGCCAGCAGCTTGGCACAGGGAAATCTGAACACTGAAGCTTTCTTT | once | 16 | TRBJ1-1 | TRBV5-1 | -